This T cell receptor beta chain was captured by sequencing in a study of cytomegalovirus exposure and HLA in healthy donors. V gave up 5 bases and J gave up 3 bases, with 11 bases separating them. Germline V gene sequence: CDR1 SEHNR, CDR2 FQNEAQ (reference sequence). CDR3 length equals 13 residues. Study outcomes and limitations: The study assumed roughly uniform donor sequencing depth for presence/absence analyses. In a later analysis, most CMV-associated TCR beta chains appeared HLA-restricted. Prediction of most subjects' HLA-A and HLA-B alleles by TCR beta sequences was reportedly accurate.

Details on this clone: Its target is not known.

This PCR relied on a set of 60 Vbeta primers and 13 Jbeta primers. The repertoire was sequenced with immunoSEQ multiplex PCR; TCRdb's copy has only in-frame clones and lacks some. The sample consists of around 140,000 clones, about 82% of them appearing once. This chain uses TRBV7-9 with TRBJ2-7; weak D call: TRBD1 (6 bases). Sequencing was performed on PBMCs. The receptor was derived from a female donor in good health and CMV-seropositive. The DNA of the CDR3 is TGTGCCAGCAGCGCTTACAGGGACTACGAGCAGTACTTC. Amino acids: CASSAYRDYEQYF.